This record looks at one T cell receptor beta chain sequence and its context. This entry belongs to a study of blood T cell repertoires in COVID-19. Libraries were prepared by immunoSEQ multiplex PCR; TCRdb keeps only in-frame clonotypes and omits some of them. This table holds around 65,000 clones, roughly 80% found once. The CDR3 runs to 15 residues. Germline CDR1 is SGHAT and CDR2 is FQNNGV. J lost 1 base, V lost 5 bases, and 4 bases had no gene match. The J gene is TRBJ2-1, the V gene TRBV11-2; TRBD1 agrees at 8 bases. The source is a human donor in a cohort sampled during active COVID-19. The sample comprised peripheral blood. The CDR3 sequence is CASSHGQGSYNEQFF. Written as DNA, the CDR3 is TGTGCCAGCAGCCACGGACAGGGATCCTACAATGAGCAGTTCTTC. Based on the CDR3 plus reference TRBV11-2 and TRBJ2-1, the full variable domain is EAGVAQSPRYKIIEKRQSVAFWCNPISGHATLYWYQQILGQGPKLLIQFQNNGVVDDSQLPKDRFSAERLKGVDSTLKIQPAKLEDSAVYLCASSHGQGSYNEQFFGPGTRLTVL.